These 18 T cell receptor beta chains were sequenced from one sample in a study of blood T cells in healthy people across ages (dated by TCRdb to 2013 to 2016). Libraries were prepared through 5' RACE. The instrument was an Illumina HiSeq 2500. The second PCR ran for about 7 to 11 cycles and used a J-beta primer mix along with a sample-barcoded 5' primer. In TCRdb, the public reads were trimmed at Q25 with fastp and aligned with MiXCR, with productive beta chains retained. Each CDR3 protein gets just one entry, which takes the most common genes and DNA from the rows behind it. For this sample the table gives hundreds of thousands of distinct CDR3 sequences, of which 45% to 70% were detected only once. Around 24% of the sample goes to the ten largest clones. Sequenced input: blood. Every receptor here comes from a man aged 35-49 years in good health.

The chain combines TRBV20-1 with TRBJ2-5; D may be TRBD2 (6 bases). Germline assignment: CDR1 DFQATT and CDR2 SNEGSKA (reference sequence). The CDR3 loop spans 15 amino acids. V was shortened by 6 bases and J by 4 bases, with 21 bases between the two germline ends. CDR3 sequence: CSAPPLGEAPETQYF. CDR3 nucleotides: TGCAGTGCCCCGCCCCTAGGGGAGGCCCCAGAGACCCAGTACTTC.

This clonotype was observed a few times. V and J are TRBV7-2 and TRBJ2-3, with TRBD2 as a possible D gene (5 bases). From germline, CDR1 is SGHTA and CDR2 FQGNSA. Trimming removed 5 bases from V and 4 bases from J, with 10 bases in between. This CDR3 spans 13 amino acids. The CDR3 nucleotides are TGTGCCAGCAGCAAGGAGCGGCCAGATACGCAGTATTTT. It translates to CASSKERPDTQYF.

V gene TRBV6-1 combines with J gene TRBJ2-6, with D unresolved. Trimming shortened V by 3 bases and J by 5 bases, and 11 bases separated the two germline ends. Germline lookup yields CDR1 MNHNS and CDR2 SASEGT. This CDR3 is built from 15 residues. In nucleotides, the CDR3 is TGTGCCAGCAGTGACTTTGGTCAACGGGCCAACGTCCTGACTTTC. Residues: CASSDFGQRANVLTF.

The chain uses TRBV9 and TRBJ2-7, with D unclear. CDR3 size: 15 residues. Trimming left V 0 bases short and J 6 bases short, with 16 bases between. Germline loops: CDR1 SGDLS, CDR2 YYNGEE. The chain's CDR3 is CASSVDGSLGFEQYF. CDR3 nucleotides: TGTGCCAGCAGCGTAGATGGCTCCCTGGGTTTCGAGCAGTACTTC. Full variable domain (remainder filled in from reference TRBV9 and TRBJ2-7): DSGVTQTPKHLITATGQRVTLRCSPRSGDLSVYWYQQSLDQGLQFLIQYYNGEERAKGNILERFSAQQFPDLHSELNLSSLELGDSALYFCASSVDGSLGFEQYFGPGTRLTVT.

Only a few counts were recorded for this clonotype. V gene TRBV9 combines with J gene TRBJ2-4; D is undetermined. The CDR3 totals 14 residues. The germline V gene has CDR1 SGDLS and CDR2 YYNGEE. The V end was cut by 0 bases, the J end by 1 base, with 5 bases between. CDR3 DNA: TGTGCCAGCAGCGTAGGTGGGGCCAAAAACATTCAGTACTTC. Translation: CASSVGGAKNIQYF.

The V and J genes are TRBV9 and TRBJ2-5, with TRBD2 matching over 10 bases. The CDR3 sequence is 16 residues long. The ends lost 0 bases at V and 5 bases at J; junction bases unmatched: 7. CDR1 is SGDLS and CDR2 is YYNGEE in the germline V gene. DNA of the CDR3: TGTGCCAGCAGCGTAGGAGCTAGCGGGAGTTGGGAGACCCAGTACTTC. It encodes CASSVGASGSWETQYF. Filled out from reference TRBV9 and TRBJ2-5, the complete variable domain reads DSGVTQTPKHLITATGQRVTLRCSPRSGDLSVYWYQQSLDQGLQFLIQYYNGEERAKGNILERFSAQQFPDLHSELNLSSLELGDSALYFCASSVGASGSWETQYFGPGTRLLVL.

Comments on this clonotype: Compared with germline, one end of the junction differs, possibly owing to a read error. The chain recombines TRBV5-6 with TRBJ1-2; the D is unclear. Looked up from germline, CDR1 is SGHDT and CDR2 is YYEEEE. The CDR3 is made up of 15 amino acids. CDR3 bases: TGTGCCGGCAGCTTTTTCGGGGAACCTCGTTTCGGGGACACCTTC. Translated: CAGSFFGEPRFGDTF.

The chain employs TRBV28 and TRBJ1-2; 7 bases map to TRBD1. V lost 8 bases to trimming and J lost 7 bases; unmatched junction nucleotides: 13. CDR1 is MDHEN, CDR2 SYDVKM, per germline. This CDR3 region has 14 residues. CDR3 sequence (DNA): TGTGCCAGCCGAATAAGGGGGCTAAGGGCTGGCTACACCTTC. It encodes CASRIRGLRAGYTF.

The chain employs TRBV2 and TRBJ2-4; 9 bases map to TRBD1. The J call may be mistaken, given a closer DNA end match to TRBJ2-7. In germline, CDR1 is SNHLY, CDR2 FYNNEI. The CDR3 length is 16 residues. CDR3 sequence: CASSGGQGALAYEQYF. For the CDR3, the DNA is TGTGCCAGCAGTGGGGGACAGGGCGCGCTGGCCTACGAGCAGTACTTC.

This rearrangement joins TRBV5-1 to TRBJ1-3; D ambiguous. This CDR3 has 15 residues. Between the trimmed V and J ends, which lost 0 bases and 0 bases, there was a span of 7 bases. CDR1 SGHRS and CDR2 YFSETQ come from the germline V gene. CDR3 nucleotide sequence: TGCGCCAGCAGCTTGGACAGTGTCTCTGGAAACACCATATATTTT. This gives the protein CASSLDSVSGNTIYF.

This clonotype was found a few times. V gene TRBV15 combines with J gene TRBJ2-5; possibly TRBD1 for D (5 bases). V was shortened by 0 bases and J by 1 base, with 9 bases between the two germline ends. CDR3 length: 15 amino acids. Germline lookup yields CDR1 LNHNV and CDR2 YYDKDF (reference sequence). CDR3 region: CATSRDQGIQETQYF. The CDR3 DNA follows: TGTGCCACCAGCAGAGATCAGGGAATCCAAGAGACCCAGTACTTC.

The chain combines TRBV21-1 with TRBJ2-5; the table calls TRBD2, which could not be checked here. TRBV21-1 is a documented pseudogene. This CDR3 spans 15 amino acids. CDR3 region: CASSKELAVQETQYF. CDR3 nucleotides: TGTGCCAGCAGCAAGGAACTAGCGGTCCAAGAGACCCAGTACTTC.

V usage is TRBV25-1 and J usage is TRBJ2-2, with 13 bases aligning to TRBD2. The CDR3 length is 15 residues. From germline, CDR1 is MGHDK and CDR2 SYGVNS. J was trimmed by 9 bases and V by 2 bases; bases with no gene match: 3. CDR3 bases: TGTGCCAGCAGTGAAACTAGCGGGAGGGCTTGGGAGCTGTTTTTT. As protein: CASSETSGRAWELFF.

V gene TRBV7-7 combines with J gene TRBJ2-5; 9 positions agree with TRBD2. With V trimmed by 5 bases and J by 5 bases, 9 bases remained unmatched. Germline CDR1 SSHAT, CDR2 FNYEAQ (reference sequence). There are 15 residues in the CDR3. Here the CDR3 reads CASSPRTSEGETQYF. The CDR3 DNA follows: TGTGCCAGCAGCCCGCGGACTAGCGAAGGGGAGACCCAGTACTTC.

The rearrangement joins TRBV12-3 or TRBV12-4 to TRBJ1-4, with unresolved D. The CDR3 covers 17 residues. The V gene lost 5 bases and the J gene lost 5 bases, with 21 bases spanning the gap. This chain's CDR3 is CASSHKLIKRENEKLFF. The CDR3 DNA is TGTGCCAGCAGTCATAAACTCATCAAGAGAGAAAATGAAAAACTGTTTTTT.

This chain joins TRBV6-6 and TRBJ2-1, with 11 positions matching TRBD2. The J segment lost 9 bases and the V segment lost 7 bases, leaving 5 bases of the junction unmatched. From germline, CDR1 is MNHNY and CDR2 SVGAGI (reference sequence). This CDR3 contains 13 residues. In DNA form, the CDR3 reads TGTGCCAGCATACTAGCGGGAGTGGGTGAGCAGTTCTTC. It encodes CASILAGVGEQFF.

V usage is TRBV7-2 and J usage is TRBJ2-3; 11 positions agree with TRBD2. The germline V gene encodes CDR1 SGHTA and CDR2 FQGNSA. Trimming removed 4 bases from V and 3 bases from J; junction bases left unmatched: 18. This CDR3 has 20 amino acids. The CDR3 reads CASSYTGTSGAAGGTDTQYF. The CDR3, as DNA: TGTGCCAGCAGCTACACCGGGACTAGCGGCGCCGCCGGTGGGACAGATACGCAGTATTTT.

This chain connects TRBV7-9 to TRBJ2-1, with D uncertain. Trimming left V 5 bases short and J 7 bases short, with 18 bases between. Looked up from germline, CDR1 is SEHNR and CDR2 is FQNEAQ (reference sequence). This CDR3 has 15 residues. Here the CDR3 reads CASSPPLVASNEQFF. CDR3 nucleotide sequence: TGTGCCAGCAGCCCCCCCCTTGTCGCCTCAAATGAGCAGTTCTTC.